This is a list of T cell receptor beta chains from one sample in a study of blood T cells in healthy people across ages. Using its own MiXCR run on the 5' RACE reads, TCRdb lists one record per CDR3 protein. The sample records over 1,500,000 distinct CDR3 sequences, about 39% being singletons. What was sequenced was blood. All receptors derive from a human donor in good health. Both conserved end residues are part of each CDR3. D genes are given only for firm matches. The size entry is marked missing in some rows and otherwise reads once, few, many or a size class.

TRBD1 TRBJ1-2 . TRBV6-1 TGTGTCAGCAGAGCCGGGACAGCCTATGGCTACACCTTC CVSRAGTAYGYTF
TRBD2 TRBJ2-7 many TRBV2 TGTGCCAGCAGCGGGGGGTACGAGCAGTACTTC CASSGGYEQYF
TRBD2 TRBJ2-5 . TRBV2 TGTGCCAGCGAGCGGGATAGCGGGGTAGGGACCCAGTACTTC CASERDSGVGTQYF
. TRBJ2-7 once TRBV5-1 TGCGCCAGCAGCTTGTTCGCCAGGGCGTACGAGCAGTACTTC CASSLFARAYEQYF
. TRBJ2-7 few TRBV7-2 TGTGCCAGCAGCTCCCTGCAGAGCTCCTACGAGCAGTACTTC CASSSLQSSYEQYF
TRBD2 TRBJ2-7 few TRBV4-1 TGCGCCAGCAGCCTCTGGACTAGCGGGGACTACGAGCAGTACTTC CASSLWTSGDYEQYF
. TRBJ2-5 . TRBV29-1 TGCAGCGTCGAATTTCCCCAAACAGGGAAATGGGAGACCCAGTACTTC CSVEFPQTGKWETQYF
. TRBJ1-1 . TRBV5-5 TGTGCCAGCAGCTCCGGACTGGGACGGAACACTGAAGCTTTCTTT CASSSGLGRNTEAFF
TRBD1 TRBJ2-3 . TRBV20-1 TGCAGTGCTGAGGAGGGACAGGGTGGCCCAGATACGCAGTATTTT CSAEEGQGGPDTQYF
. TRBJ1-4 . TRBV12-3/TRBV12-4 TGTGCCAGCGGAGCACGACAGACCGAGGGGGATGAAAAACTGTTTTTT CASGARQTEGDEKLFF
. TRBJ2-5 . TRBV4-1 TGCGCCAGCAGCCATCCAAGTGGACTCACCTTCCAAGAGACCCAGTACTTC CASSHPSGLTFQETQYF
. TRBJ2-7 few TRBV28 TGTGCCAGCAATCGAGACCAGGGAACCGAGCAGTACTTC CASNRDQGTEQYF
. TRBJ1-5 . TRBV12-3/TRBV12-4 TGTGCCAGCAGTTTACAGGGGCGCGTAGGCAATCAGCCCCAGCATTTT CASSLQGRVGNQPQHF